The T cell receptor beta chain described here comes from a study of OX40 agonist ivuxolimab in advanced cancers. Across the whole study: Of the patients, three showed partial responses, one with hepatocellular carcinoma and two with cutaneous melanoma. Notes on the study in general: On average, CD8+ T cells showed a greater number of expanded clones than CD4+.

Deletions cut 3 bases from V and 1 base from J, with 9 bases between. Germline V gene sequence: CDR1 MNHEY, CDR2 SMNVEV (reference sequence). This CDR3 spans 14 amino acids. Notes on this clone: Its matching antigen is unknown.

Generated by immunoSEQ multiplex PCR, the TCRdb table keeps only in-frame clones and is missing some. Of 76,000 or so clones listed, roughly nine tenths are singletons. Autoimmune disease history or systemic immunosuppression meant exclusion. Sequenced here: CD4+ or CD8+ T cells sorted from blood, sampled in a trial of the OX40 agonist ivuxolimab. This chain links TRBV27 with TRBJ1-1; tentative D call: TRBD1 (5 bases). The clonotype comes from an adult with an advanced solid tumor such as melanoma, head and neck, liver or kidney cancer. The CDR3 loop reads CASSLTETNTEAFF. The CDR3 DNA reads TGTGCCAGCAGTTTGACAGAAACGAACACTGAAGCTTTCTTT.